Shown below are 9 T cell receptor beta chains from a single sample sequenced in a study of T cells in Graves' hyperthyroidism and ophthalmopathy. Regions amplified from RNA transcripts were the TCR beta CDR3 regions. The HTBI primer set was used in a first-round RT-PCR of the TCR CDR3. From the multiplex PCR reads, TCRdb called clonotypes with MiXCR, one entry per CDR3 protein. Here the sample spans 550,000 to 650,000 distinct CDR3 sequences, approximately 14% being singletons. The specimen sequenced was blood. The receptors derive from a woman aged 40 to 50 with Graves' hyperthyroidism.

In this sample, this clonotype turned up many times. The CDR3 DNA is TGCGCCAGCAGCGCAAAGGGACAGGCGAACACCGGGGAGCTGTTTTTT. Protein sequence: CASSAKGQANTGELFF. The V call is TRBV5-1, the J call TRBJ2-2; 8 bases are a match to TRBD1. Germline V gives CDR1 SGHRS, CDR2 YFSETQ. Losses at the gene ends were 4 bases for V and 0 bases for J; bases not matched to a gene: 5. The length of the CDR3 is 16 residues.

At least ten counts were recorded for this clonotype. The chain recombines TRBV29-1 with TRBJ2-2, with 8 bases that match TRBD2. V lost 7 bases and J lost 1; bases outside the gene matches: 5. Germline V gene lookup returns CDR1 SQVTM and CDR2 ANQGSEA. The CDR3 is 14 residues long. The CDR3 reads CSAQRERNTGELFF. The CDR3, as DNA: TGCAGCGCTCAGCGGGAGAGGAACACCGGGGAGCTGTTTTTT.

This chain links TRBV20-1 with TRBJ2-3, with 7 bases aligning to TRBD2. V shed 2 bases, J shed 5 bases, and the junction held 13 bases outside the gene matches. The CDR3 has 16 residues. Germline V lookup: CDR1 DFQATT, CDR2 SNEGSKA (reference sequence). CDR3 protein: CSARQTGTITRDTQYF. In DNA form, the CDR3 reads TGCAGTGCTAGACAAACCGGGACTATCACAAGAGATACGCAGTATTTT.

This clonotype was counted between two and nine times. For the CDR3, the DNA is TGTGCCAGCAGTTACGAGGGACCTATGAACACTGAAGCTTTCTTT. Its translation is CASSYEGPMNTEAFF. The chain combines TRBV6-5 with TRBJ1-1, with a possible D match to TRBD1 (5 bases). The CDR3 contains 15 residues. V was trimmed by 2 bases and J by 0 bases, leaving 10 bases between them. Germline values: CDR1 MNHEY, CDR2 SVGAGI.

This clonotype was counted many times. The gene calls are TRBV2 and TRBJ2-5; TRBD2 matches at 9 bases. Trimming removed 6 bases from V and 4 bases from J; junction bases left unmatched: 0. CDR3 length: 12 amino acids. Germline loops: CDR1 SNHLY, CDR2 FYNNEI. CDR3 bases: TGTGCCAGCAGGCGGGAGGGAGAGACCCAGTACTTC. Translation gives CASRREGETQYF.

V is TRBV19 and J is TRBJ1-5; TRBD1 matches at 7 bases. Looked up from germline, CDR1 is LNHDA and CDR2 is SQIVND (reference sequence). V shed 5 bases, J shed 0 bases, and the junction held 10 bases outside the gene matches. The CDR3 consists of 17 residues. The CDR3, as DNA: TGTGCCAGTAGTTTCCCGGACAGGAGGGTTAGCAATCAGCCCCAGCATTTT. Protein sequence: CASSFPDRRVSNQPQHF.

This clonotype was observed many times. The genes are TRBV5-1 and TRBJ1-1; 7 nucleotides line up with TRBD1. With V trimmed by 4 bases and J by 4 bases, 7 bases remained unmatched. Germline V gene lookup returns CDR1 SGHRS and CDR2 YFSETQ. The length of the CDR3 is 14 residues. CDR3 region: CASSPRPGGTEAFF. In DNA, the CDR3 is TGCGCCAGCAGCCCCAGGCCAGGGGGCACTGAAGCTTTCTTT.

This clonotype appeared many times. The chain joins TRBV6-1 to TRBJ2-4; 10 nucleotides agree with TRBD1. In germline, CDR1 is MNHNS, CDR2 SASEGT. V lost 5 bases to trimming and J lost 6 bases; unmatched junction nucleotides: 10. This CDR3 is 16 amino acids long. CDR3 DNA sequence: TGTGCCAGCAGTTCCGACAGGGGGCTTCATAGAAACATTCAGTACTTC. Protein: CASSSDRGLHRNIQYF.

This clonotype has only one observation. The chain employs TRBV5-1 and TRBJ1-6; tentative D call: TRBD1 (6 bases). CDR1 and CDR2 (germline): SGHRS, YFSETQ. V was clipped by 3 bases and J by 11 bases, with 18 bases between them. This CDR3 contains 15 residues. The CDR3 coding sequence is TGCGCCAGCAGCTCGGGGGCTGCAGGGAGAGCACCCCTCCACTTT. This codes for CASSSGAAGRAPLHF.